Sequencing of this T cell receptor (beta chain) was carried out in a study of T cell responses to AZD1222 COVID-19 vaccine. Whole-study findings and limits: The repertoires were collected only after the peak T cell response. Clonal diversity was possibly underestimated, and the donors were mostly white British, with more females. A rise in Spike-specific TCR breadth and depth followed two AZD1222 doses.

Profiling relied on immunoSEQ multiplex PCR, and the TCRdb table lists in-frame clones only, not all of them. The profile shows 150,000 or so clones, roughly nine tenths of them singletons. V was shortened by 4 bases and J by 0 bases, with 10 bases between the two germline ends. CDR1 is SEHNR and CDR2 is FQNEAQ in the germline V gene (reference sequence). The CDR3 consists of 15 residues. This clone was counted once. The antigen remains undetermined. The chain uses TRBV7-9 and TRBJ1-3; no firm D call. The TCR was taken from an adult who had recovered from COVID-19. Sequencing used peripheral blood, obtained after recovery from COVID-19. The CDR3 DNA reads TGTGCCAGCAGCTCCCGACATAGCTCTGGAAACACCATATATTTT. Amino acids: CASSSRHSSGNTIYF.